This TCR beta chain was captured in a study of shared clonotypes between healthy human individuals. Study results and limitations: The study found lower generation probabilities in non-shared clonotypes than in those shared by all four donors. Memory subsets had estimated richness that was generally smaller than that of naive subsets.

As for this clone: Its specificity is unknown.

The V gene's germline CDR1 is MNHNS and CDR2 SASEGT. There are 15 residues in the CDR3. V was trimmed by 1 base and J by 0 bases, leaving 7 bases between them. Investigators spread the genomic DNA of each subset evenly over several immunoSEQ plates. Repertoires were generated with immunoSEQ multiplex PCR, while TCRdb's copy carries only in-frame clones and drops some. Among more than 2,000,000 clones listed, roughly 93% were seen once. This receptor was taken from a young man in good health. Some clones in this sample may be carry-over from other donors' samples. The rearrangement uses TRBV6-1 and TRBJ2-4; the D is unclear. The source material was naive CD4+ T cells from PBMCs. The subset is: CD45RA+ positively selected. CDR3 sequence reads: CASSEESLAKNIQYF. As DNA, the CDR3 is TGTGCCAGCAGTGAAGAGAGCTTAGCCAAAAACATTCAGTACTTC.